This T cell receptor (beta chain) is drawn from a study of blood T cell repertoires in COVID-19. Whole-study context: From the United States, Italy and Spain came samples of acute and convalescent COVID-19. Sources were T cells, B-cell-depleted T cells, or PBMCs; the material itself was cDNA or gDNA.

Cohorts were assigned according to the clinical history that participants reported. Here immunoSEQ multiplex PCR was the method, and the copy in TCRdb shows in-frame clones only, minus some. Of about 330,000 clones in the sample, more than 90% were seen once. The CDR3 has 20 residues. CDR1 is SGHVS, CDR2 FQNEAQ, per germline. The germline V and J ends were trimmed by 1 base and 0 bases, with 21 bases remaining between them. This rearrangement joins TRBV7-8 to TRBJ1-4; D is uncertain. The specimen was PBMCs or T cells enriched from blood (not recorded which). This sequence was found in a woman aged 25 to 39 who had recovered from COVID-19. The CDR3 coding sequence is TGTGCCAGCAGCTTAGAAGTTCCGCGGGTTAAGAAAGCAACTAATGAAAAACTGTTTTTT. This sequence encodes CASSLEVPRVKKATNEKLFF.